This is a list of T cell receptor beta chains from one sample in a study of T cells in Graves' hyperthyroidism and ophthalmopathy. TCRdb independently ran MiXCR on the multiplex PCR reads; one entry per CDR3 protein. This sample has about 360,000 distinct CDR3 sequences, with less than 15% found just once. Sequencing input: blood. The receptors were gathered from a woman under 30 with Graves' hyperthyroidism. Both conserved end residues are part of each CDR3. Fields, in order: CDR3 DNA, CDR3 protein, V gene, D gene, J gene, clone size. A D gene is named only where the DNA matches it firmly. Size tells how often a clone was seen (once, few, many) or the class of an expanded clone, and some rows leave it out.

CDR3nt: TGTGCCACCAGTGGGGATACCTCCTACAATGAGCAGTTCTTC
CDR3aa: CATSGDTSYNEQFF
v_gene: TRBV24-1
d_gene: -
j_gene: TRBJ2-1
abundance: many

CDR3nt: TGTGCCAGCAGTTCAGCCCCCGAGCAGTACTTC
CDR3aa: CASSSAPEQYF
v_gene: TRBV12-3/TRBV12-4
d_gene: -
j_gene: TRBJ2-7
abundance: many

CDR3nt: TGTGCCAGCAGGGGAGGTGGGGGCCCCGGAAACACCATATATTTT
CDR3aa: CASRGGGGPGNTIYF
v_gene: TRBV28
d_gene: -
j_gene: TRBJ1-3
abundance: many

CDR3nt: TGTGCCTGTGCCGATAACTATGACTACACCTTC
CDR3aa: CACADNYDYTF
v_gene: TRBV30
d_gene: -
j_gene: TRBJ1-2
abundance: few

CDR3nt: TGTGCCAGCAGCACACAGACAGGGACCGAAGCTTTCTTT
CDR3aa: CASSTQTGTEAFF
v_gene: TRBV7-2
d_gene: TRBD1
j_gene: TRBJ1-1
abundance: -

CDR3nt: TGTGCCAGCAGCTTTGGGACAGGCTCTAATGAGCAGTTCTTC
CDR3aa: CASSFGTGSNEQFF
v_gene: TRBV5-4
d_gene: TRBD1
j_gene: TRBJ2-1
abundance: few

CDR3nt: TGTGCCAGCAGCCAAGAAGCAGCCGGGCATGGCTACACCTTC
CDR3aa: CASSQEAAGHGYTF
v_gene: TRBV4-2
d_gene: -
j_gene: TRBJ1-2
abundance: -

CDR3nt: TGTGCCAGCTCGACGGGGAGGGAGACCCAGTACTTC
CDR3aa: CASSTGRETQYF
v_gene: TRBV18
d_gene: -
j_gene: TRBJ2-5
abundance: many

CDR3nt: TGTGCCAGCAGCTTATTTCAGGGGTCCGTCCAAGAGACCCAGTACTTC
CDR3aa: CASSLFQGSVQETQYF
v_gene: TRBV7-2
d_gene: -
j_gene: TRBJ2-5
abundance: -

CDR3nt: TGTGCCAGCAGTTTAAACAGTTACACTGAAGCTTTCTTT
CDR3aa: CASSLNSYTEAFF
v_gene: TRBV12-3/TRBV12-4
d_gene: -
j_gene: TRBJ1-1
abundance: many

CDR3nt: TGTGCCAGCAGTCCGTGGACTGTCCAAGAGACCCAGTACTTC
CDR3aa: CASSPWTVQETQYF
v_gene: TRBV6-1
d_gene: -
j_gene: TRBJ2-5
abundance: many

CDR3nt: TGTGCCAGCAGCCCCCAGGCGGGTTTCAATTCACCCCTCCACTTT
CDR3aa: CASSPQAGFNSPLHF
v_gene: TRBV13
d_gene: -
j_gene: TRBJ1-6
abundance: many

CDR3nt: TGTGCCAGTAGCGGGACAGGCCTTCCCTACAATGAGCAGTTCTTC
CDR3aa: CASSGTGLPYNEQFF
v_gene: TRBV19
d_gene: TRBD1
j_gene: TRBJ2-1
abundance: -

CDR3nt: TGCAGTGCTAGCCCCCAGGGGGCGCGGACTTTCTTT
CDR3aa: CSASPQGARTFF
v_gene: TRBV20-1
d_gene: TRBD1
j_gene: TRBJ1-1
abundance: -

CDR3nt: TGCAGTGCTAGACCAGGGGGCGCTTGGGAAGAGACCCAGTACTTC
CDR3aa: CSARPGGAWEETQYF
v_gene: TRBV20-1
d_gene: TRBD1
j_gene: TRBJ2-5
abundance: -

CDR3nt: TGTGCCAGCAGCCGGACCGGGACTGCCCATGATCAGCCCCAGCATTTT
CDR3aa: CASSRTGTAHDQPQHF
v_gene: TRBV7-9
d_gene: -
j_gene: TRBJ1-5
abundance: many

CDR3nt: TGCGCCAGGACAGGGGACCTCTCCTACGAGCAGTACTTC
CDR3aa: CARTGDLSYEQYF
v_gene: TRBV5-1
d_gene: TRBD1
j_gene: TRBJ2-7
abundance: many

CDR3nt: TGTGCCAGCAGCCGTATACGACTAGCGGGATTGAACACCGGGGAGCTGTTTTTT
CDR3aa: CASSRIRLAGLNTGELFF
v_gene: TRBV7-2
d_gene: TRBD2
j_gene: TRBJ2-2
abundance: many

CDR3nt: TGTGCCACCAGCAGAGACAGGGACGTAACGAGCACAGATACGCAGTATTTT
CDR3aa: CATSRDRDVTSTDTQYF
v_gene: TRBV15
d_gene: -
j_gene: TRBJ2-3
abundance: many

CDR3nt: TGTGCCAGCAGCCAAGAAATGCTTACGGAGCAGTTCTTC
CDR3aa: CASSQEMLTEQFF
v_gene: TRBV3-1
d_gene: -
j_gene: TRBJ2-1
abundance: many

CDR3nt: TGTGCCAGCAGTGTCTCAGGGACAGGGGGCGTCAATGAGCAGTTCTTC
CDR3aa: CASSVSGTGGVNEQFF
v_gene: TRBV25-1
d_gene: TRBD1
j_gene: TRBJ2-1
abundance: -

CDR3nt: TGTGCCAGCAGCTTAGCGAGTGGGGCCCGCACAGATACGCAGTATTTT
CDR3aa: CASSLASGARTDTQYF
v_gene: TRBV11-1
d_gene: -
j_gene: TRBJ2-3
abundance: many

CDR3nt: TGTGCCAGCAGCTTTTATAGGCCAGGGGACTATGGCTACACCTTC
CDR3aa: CASSFYRPGDYGYTF
v_gene: TRBV7-2
d_gene: -
j_gene: TRBJ1-2
abundance: -

CDR3nt: TGCAGCGTTTCCCGACAGGGGCCTAATGAAAAACTGTTTTTT
CDR3aa: CSVSRQGPNEKLFF
v_gene: TRBV29-1
d_gene: TRBD1
j_gene: TRBJ1-4
abundance: -

CDR3nt: TGCAGTGCTAGAGATCAGCACAGGGGATATAGTTGGACTGAAGCTTTCTTT
CDR3aa: CSARDQHRGYSWTEAFF
v_gene: TRBV20-1
d_gene: TRBD1
j_gene: TRBJ1-1
abundance: many

CDR3nt: TGCAGTGCTAGAGATAGGACCCTCGAAGGCTACACCTTC
CDR3aa: CSARDRTLEGYTF
v_gene: TRBV20-1
d_gene: -
j_gene: TRBJ1-2
abundance: many

CDR3nt: TGTGCCAGCTCCTGGGGAGGGAGGCGGCCCTACAATGAGCAGTTCTTC
CDR3aa: CASSWGGRRPYNEQFF
v_gene: TRBV18
d_gene: TRBD2
j_gene: TRBJ2-1
abundance: many

CDR3nt: TGTGCCAGCAGTACAGGTTCCCCCTACGAGCAGTACTTC
CDR3aa: CASSTGSPYEQYF
v_gene: TRBV27
d_gene: -
j_gene: TRBJ2-7
abundance: many

CDR3nt: TGTGCCAGCAGCAACCGGGGGGAGGATGAAAAACTGTTTTTT
CDR3aa: CASSNRGEDEKLFF
v_gene: TRBV11-2
d_gene: -
j_gene: TRBJ1-4
abundance: many

CDR3nt: TGTGCCAGCAGGGGACCGAGTAACACCGGGGAGCTGTTTTTT
CDR3aa: CASRGPSNTGELFF
v_gene: TRBV6-1
d_gene: -
j_gene: TRBJ2-2
abundance: many

CDR3nt: TGTGCCAGCAGTATAGGGGGTGTCGACGAGCAGTACTTC
CDR3aa: CASSIGGVDEQYF
v_gene: TRBV27
d_gene: -
j_gene: TRBJ2-7
abundance: few

CDR3nt: TGCAGTGCTAGAGGTGCCTTCCCAAATGAGCAGTTCTTC
CDR3aa: CSARGAFPNEQFF
v_gene: TRBV20-1
d_gene: -
j_gene: TRBJ2-1
abundance: many

CDR3nt: TGTGCCAGCACCCTGCCAGGCCCCGGGATGAACACTGAAGCTTTCTTT
CDR3aa: CASTLPGPGMNTEAFF
v_gene: TRBV28
d_gene: -
j_gene: TRBJ1-1
abundance: many

CDR3nt: TGCGCCAGCAGAACCGGGACAGGGGTCGGGTGGGCCAACGTCCTGACTTTC
CDR3aa: CASRTGTGVGWANVLTF
v_gene: TRBV5-1
d_gene: TRBD1
j_gene: TRBJ2-6
abundance: -

CDR3nt: TGTGCCAGCAGCCAAGAGGGTCTCAAAAACATTCAGTACTTC
CDR3aa: CASSQEGLKNIQYF
v_gene: TRBV3-1
d_gene: -
j_gene: TRBJ2-4
abundance: many

CDR3nt: TGCGCCAGCAGCTCGGGACAGGGGCGGGTTCAGTACTTC
CDR3aa: CASSSGQGRVQYF
v_gene: TRBV5-1
d_gene: TRBD1
j_gene: TRBJ2-4
abundance: many

CDR3nt: TGTGCCAGCAGTTTTCCCCCCAGCACAGGGGGAGTCAACACTGAAGCTTTCTTT
CDR3aa: CASSFPPSTGGVNTEAFF
v_gene: TRBV28
d_gene: TRBD1
j_gene: TRBJ1-1
abundance: many

CDR3nt: TGTGCCAGCAGGGACCAGGGACGGGGCGAGCAGTGCTTC
CDR3aa: CASRDQGRGEQCF
v_gene: TRBV6-1
d_gene: -
j_gene: TRBJ2-7
abundance: -

CDR3nt: TGTGCCAGCAGTGCCGGGACAGACCCGACCCAGTACTTC
CDR3aa: CASSAGTDPTQYF
v_gene: TRBV2
d_gene: TRBD1
j_gene: TRBJ2-5
abundance: many

CDR3nt: TGTGCCAGCAGCACCTGGGACAGGGGCACTGAAGCTTTCTTT
CDR3aa: CASSTWDRGTEAFF
v_gene: TRBV7-2
d_gene: TRBD1
j_gene: TRBJ1-1
abundance: -

CDR3nt: TGTGCCAGCAGCCGAAGCGTCGGGGAGTCCGGGACCGGGGAGCTGTTTTTT
CDR3aa: CASSRSVGESGTGELFF
v_gene: TRBV4-2
d_gene: -
j_gene: TRBJ2-2
abundance: -

CDR3nt: TGTGCCGCCCAGGGACTAGCAAAAGGCGAGCAGTACTTC
CDR3aa: CAAQGLAKGEQYF
v_gene: TRBV7-9
d_gene: TRBD2
j_gene: TRBJ2-7
abundance: many

CDR3nt: TGTGCCAGCTCACCACGTCCCGGGACAGGGGCCTACGAGCAGTACTTC
CDR3aa: CASSPRPGTGAYEQYF
v_gene: TRBV18
d_gene: TRBD1
j_gene: TRBJ2-7
abundance: many

CDR3nt: TGTGCCAGCACCCAAAGGACTAGCGGCATAAATGAGCAGTTCTTC
CDR3aa: CASTQRTSGINEQFF
v_gene: TRBV6-2/TRBV6-3
d_gene: TRBD2
j_gene: TRBJ2-1
abundance: many

CDR3nt: TGCAGCTTCAGACGGTGGGGACAGCACACAGATACGCAGTATTTT
CDR3aa: CSFRRWGQHTDTQYF
v_gene: TRBV29-1
d_gene: TRBD1
j_gene: TRBJ2-3
abundance: many

CDR3nt: TGTGCCAGCAGCTTACGGGGATCAGTGGATCAGCCCCAGCATTTT
CDR3aa: CASSLRGSVDQPQHF
v_gene: TRBV13
d_gene: -
j_gene: TRBJ1-5
abundance: many

CDR3nt: TGTGCCATCAGCGACGGGACACCGGGGCAGCCCCAGCATTTT
CDR3aa: CAISDGTPGQPQHF
v_gene: TRBV10-3
d_gene: -
j_gene: TRBJ1-5
abundance: many

CDR3nt: TGTGCCAGCAGCTTATCGTGGGGTCCCGCTTTGAATACGCAGTATTTT
CDR3aa: CASSLSWGPALNTQYF
v_gene: TRBV7-9
d_gene: -
j_gene: TRBJ2-3
abundance: many

CDR3nt: TGTGCCAGCAGTTTAGCCTCCCAAGAGACCCAGTACTTC
CDR3aa: CASSLASQETQYF
v_gene: TRBV28
d_gene: -
j_gene: TRBJ2-5
abundance: many

CDR3nt: TGTGCCAGCACGGCGCGGGCTCCACCCTACGAGCAGTACTTC
CDR3aa: CASTARAPPYEQYF
v_gene: TRBV6-1
d_gene: -
j_gene: TRBJ2-7
abundance: many

CDR3nt: TGCAGTGCTAGACCCCACAGCAATCAGCCCCAGCATTTT
CDR3aa: CSARPHSNQPQHF
v_gene: TRBV20-1
d_gene: -
j_gene: TRBJ1-5
abundance: -

CDR3nt: TGTGCCAGTAGAGGGCTAGCTTCCACCGGGGAGCTGTTTTTT
CDR3aa: CASRGLASTGELFF
v_gene: TRBV19
d_gene: -
j_gene: TRBJ2-2
abundance: -

CDR3nt: TGTGCCAGCAGCTTGGTTCGTGGCCAGCCCCAGCATTTT
CDR3aa: CASSLVRGQPQHF
v_gene: TRBV5-8
d_gene: -
j_gene: TRBJ1-5
abundance: many

CDR3nt: TGTGCCACCAGTGATTCTAGCGGAGAGACCCAGTACTTC
CDR3aa: CATSDSSGETQYF
v_gene: TRBV24-1
d_gene: TRBD2
j_gene: TRBJ2-5
abundance: many

CDR3nt: TGTGCCAGCAAGGACCTTTCCTCGGTTTTCCCCCTCCACTTT
CDR3aa: CASKDLSSVFPLHF
v_gene: TRBV2
d_gene: -
j_gene: TRBJ1-6
abundance: many

CDR3nt: TGTGCCAGTAGTATCTCAGGCACGGGGGATTCACCCCTCCACTTT
CDR3aa: CASSISGTGDSPLHF
v_gene: TRBV19
d_gene: -
j_gene: TRBJ1-6
abundance: -

CDR3nt: TGTGCCAGCTCACCTTCGGGGACAGGTATCCTCGAGCAGTACTTC
CDR3aa: CASSPSGTGILEQYF
v_gene: TRBV18
d_gene: TRBD1
j_gene: TRBJ2-7
abundance: -